This T cell receptor (beta chain) was recorded in a study of CD8+CD57+ T cells in acquired aplastic anemia. Study-level background: Each DNA sample taken from sorted CD4+ and CD8+ cells came to 3 to 4 ug on average. Study results and caveats: Overlap between patients and controls comprised 25 to 30 CD8+ CDR3 sequences.

Using genomic DNA as the template, TCR beta VDJ and CDR3 profiling was carried out. TCRdb reanalysed the reads using MiXCR and keeps one entry per CDR3 protein. The repertoire holds approximately 150,000 distinct CDR3 sequences, with approximately 44% as singletons. Comments on this clonotype: Antigen: not known. A much larger clone sits a single nucleotide away, making a read error possible.

Before being chosen for sequencing, patients had shown CD8+CD57+ cell expansion by flow cytometry. Blood samples were obtained from patients who had received no prior therapy. Germline CDR1 and CDR2: SGHDT and YYEEEE. The CDR3 is 13 residues long. This chain links TRBV5-6 with TRBJ2-5; the match to TRBD2 covers 9 bases. The specimen was sorted CD4+, CD8+, or CD8+CD57+ T cells (not recorded which) from PBMCs. This TCR was recovered from a human donor with aplastic anemia. CDR3: CANSSTSGETQYF. As DNA, the CDR3 is TGTGCCAACAGCTCGACTAGCGGTGAGACCCAGTACTTC.